Presented here are 25 T cell receptor beta chains from one specimen sequenced in a study of post-analysis software for immune sequencing data. Which antigens these TCRs recognize remains unknown. Regarding the study as a whole: A handful of TRBV segments were significantly more frequent in patients than in controls. TRBV5-6, TRBV5-1 and TRBV20-1 were among these segments.

The TCR beta cDNA libraries carried unique molecular identifiers. TCRdb reprocessed the PCR reads with MiXCR, giving one entry per CDR3 protein. There are 820,000 or so distinct CDR3 sequences in the sample; approximately 53% occur only once, and over 4% lies in the top ten. The sample was blood. The receptors derive from a girl aged 10-17 years with multiple sclerosis.

The V call is TRBV7-2, the J call TRBJ1-2; TRBD1 is a possible D gene (5 bases). Germline V gene sequence: CDR1 SGHTA, CDR2 FQGNSA. This CDR3 region has 15 residues. The V gene lost 0 bases and the J gene lost 4 bases, with 12 bases spanning the gap. CDR3 in amino acids: CASSLAWGKSYGYTF. In DNA, the CDR3 is TGTGCCAGCAGCTTAGCATGGGGGAAGTCCTATGGCTACACCTTC.

This clonotype has just a few counts. The rearrangement uses TRBV12-3 or TRBV12-4 and TRBJ2-5, with TRBD2 matching 9 bases. There are 14 residues in the CDR3. Trimming took 5 bases from V and 5 from J; bases not matched to a gene: 6. The CDR3 bases are TGTGCCAGCAGTCCGACTAGCGGAGGGGAGACCCAGTACTTC. Its translation is CASSPTSGGETQYF.

The V gene is TRBV6-6, the J gene TRBJ1-4; D is possibly TRBD1 (6 bases). The V end lost 11 bases, the J end lost 3 bases, and 10 bases lay between the germline ends. This CDR3 has 12 residues. The V gene's germline CDR1 is MNHNY and CDR2 SVGAGI (reference sequence). The CDR3 DNA reads as TGTGCCGGGCAGGGGCCTAATGAAAAACTGTTTTTT. As protein: CAGQGPNEKLFF.

The gene calls are TRBV20-1 and TRBJ2-3, with D maybe TRBD2 (5 bases). The CDR3 runs 12 residues. Deletions cut 4 bases from V and 8 bases from J, with 13 bases between. Germline V gives CDR1 DFQATT, CDR2 SNEGSKA (reference sequence). CDR3 coding DNA: TGCAGTGCTAACCCATTAGGGAGTACGCAGTATTTT. Protein sequence: CSANPLGSTQYF.

This clonotype was seen just once. This chain uses TRBV20-1 with TRBJ2-7, with D possibly matching TRBD1 (6 bases). With the DNA end fitting TRBJ2-5 better, the J assignment may be wrong. Germline V gene data show CDR1 as DFQATT and CDR2 as SNEGSKA (reference sequence). The length of the CDR3 is 15 residues. As DNA, the CDR3 is TGCAGTGCTAGAGATGGAGCAGGGGCCGGTGAGACCCAGTACTTC. It translates to CSARDGAGAGETQYF.

The chain couples TRBV29-1 to TRBJ2-6, with TRBD1 matching over 10 bases. This CDR3 is 16 amino acids long. The V segment lost 4 bases and the J segment 0 bases; nucleotides outside the gene matches: 3. Germline CDR1 and CDR2: SQVTM and ANQGSEA. CDR3 residues: CSVVDRGYSGANVLTF. The CDR3 DNA reads as TGCAGCGTTGTGGACAGGGGGTACTCTGGGGCCAACGTCCTGACTTTC.

CDR3 DNA sequence: TGTGCCTGCGAGTCGCTTGTCACCAACAATGAGCAGTTCTTC. Its protein is CACESLVTNNEQFF. The rearrangement uses TRBV25-1 and TRBJ2-1; no clear D gene. The germline gives CDR1 MGHDK, CDR2 SYGVNS. Deletions cut 11 bases from V and 5 bases from J, with 19 bases between. The CDR3 runs 14 residues.

This clonotype was detected a few times. The chain has TRBV7-9 and TRBJ2-3; D remains ambiguous. Trimming took off 5 bases at V and 1 base at J, with 4 bases between the two ends. Looked up from germline, CDR1 is SEHNR and CDR2 is FQNEAQ (reference sequence). The CDR3 spans 12 residues. CDR3 sequence (DNA): TGTGCCAGCAGCACTCGCACAGATACGCAGTATTTT. This encodes CASSTRTDTQYF.

This clonotype was seen only a few times. This chain links TRBV7-8 with TRBJ2-7, with 9 nucleotides matching TRBD1. The germline V gene encodes CDR1 SGHVS and CDR2 FQNEAQ. The CDR3 covers 15 residues. Losses at the gene ends were 3 bases for V and 5 bases for J; bases not matched to a gene: 8. The chain's CDR3 is CASSFSGTGPHEQYF. The CDR3 DNA reads as TGTGCCAGCAGCTTCTCGGGGACAGGGCCCCACGAGCAGTACTTC. Full variable domain (outside the CDR3, taken from reference TRBV7-8 and TRBJ2-7): GAGVSQSPRYKVAKRGQDVALRCDPISGHVSLFWYQQALGQGPEFLTYFQNEAQLDKSGLPSDRFFAERPEGSVSTLKIQRTQQEDSAVYLCASSFSGTGPHEQYFGPGTRLTVT.

The chain links TRBV11-2 to TRBJ2-3; the D gene is possibly TRBD2 (6 bases). The V gene lost 4 bases and the J gene lost 4 bases, with 18 bases spanning the gap. Germline lookup yields CDR1 SGHAT and CDR2 FQNNGV. This CDR3 is built from 16 residues. The CDR3 region has the DNA TGTGCCAGCAGCTCCCGGGACTGGAAGGACGCAGATACGCAGTATTTT. Translation: CASSSRDWKDADTQYF.

The chain employs TRBV9 and TRBJ1-1; no definite D call. Germline V gives CDR1 SGDLS, CDR2 YYNGEE. Trimming pared 1 base from V and 5 bases from J, leaving 15 bases between. The length of the CDR3 is 15 residues. Here the CDR3 reads CASSVLQAGETEAFF. The CDR3 nucleotides read TGTGCCAGCAGCGTATTGCAGGCGGGAGAGACTGAAGCTTTCTTT.

This clonotype appeared a few times. This chain uses TRBV29-1 with TRBJ2-4; 9 bases agree with TRBD2. V was pared by 3 bases and J by 15 bases, with 6 bases of the junction left unmatched. Germline CDR1 is SQVTM and CDR2 is ANQGSEA. The CDR3 is 11 amino acids. The CDR3 is CSVEGTSRRYF. CDR3 sequence (DNA): TGCAGCGTTGAGGGGACTAGCCGTCGGTACTTC.

The chain uses TRBV7-9 and TRBJ1-1; D uncertain. Germline CDR1 SEHNR, CDR2 FQNEAQ (reference sequence). V was clipped by 1 base and J by 8 bases, with 14 bases between them. The CDR3 consists of 14 residues. The CDR3 coding sequence is TGTGCCAGCAGCTTAGGTGTGAGTCTTGCCGAAGCTTTCTTT. Residues: CASSLGVSLAEAFF.

The J gene is TRBJ2-7, the V gene TRBV7-2; D is perhaps TRBD2 (6 bases). V was cut by 3 bases and J by 2 bases, with 20 bases left in between. This CDR3 is 17 amino acids long. In germline, CDR1 is SGHTA, CDR2 FQGNSA. This CDR3 is CASSFSSPGSLTYEQYF. The DNA for the CDR3 is TGTGCCAGCAGCTTCTCTTCCCCCGGGAGTCTCACCTACGAGCAGTACTTC.

This clonotype was counted between two and nine times. CDR3 loop: CASSSARQETQYF. The CDR3 coding sequence is TGTGCCAGCAGTTCAGCGAGGCAAGAGACCCAGTACTTC. V is TRBV5-6 and J is TRBJ2-5, with unresolved D. The CDR3 sequence is 13 residues long. Trimming stripped 5 bases from V and 2 bases from J, with 10 bases between. Germline V CDR1 and CDR2: SGHDT, YYEEEE.

The chain carries TRBV7-2 and TRBJ1-4; the D gene is possibly TRBD1 (5 bases). Per the germline V gene, CDR1 is SGHTA and CDR2 is FQGNSA. V was cut by 1 base and J by 7 bases, with 16 bases left in between. The CDR3 loop spans 16 amino acids. CDR3 nucleotide sequence: TGTGCCAGCAGCTTAGGGTCGGGGGGGGGTGGTGAAAAACTGTTTTTT. Its protein is CASSLGSGGGGEKLFF.

The V gene is TRBV28, the J gene TRBJ2-4; 10 nucleotides agree with TRBD2. V was pared by 5 bases and J by 13 bases, with 14 bases of the junction left unmatched. This CDR3 comprises 15 residues. The germline CDR1 and CDR2 sequences are MDHEN and SYDVKM. The CDR3, as DNA: TGTGCCAGCAGTGTACCCCTAGCGGGGGTCTCTGAGCAGTACTTC. As protein: CASSVPLAGVSEQYF.

The chain uses TRBV10-3 and TRBJ1-1, with 11 bases identical to TRBD1. The CDR3 loop spans 15 amino acids. After removal of 2 bases from V and 4 bases from J, the junction contained 3 bases not matched to a gene. Germline V gene lookup returns CDR1 ENHRY and CDR2 SYGVKD. The CDR3 coding sequence is TGTGCCATCAGTGAGACCGGGACAGGGGGCACTGAAGCTTTCTTT. Its protein product is CAISETGTGGTEAFF.

This clonotype was recorded a few times. The V call is TRBV7-9, the J call TRBJ2-7; D is perhaps TRBD2 (6 bases). This CDR3 comprises 15 residues. The germline V gene encodes CDR1 SEHNR and CDR2 FQNEAQ (reference sequence). Trimming took 5 bases from V and 0 from J, leaving 14 bases between them. The CDR3 region has the DNA TGTGCCAGCAGCCCTTTGGCGGGAAGCTCCTACGAGCAGTACTTC. Protein sequence: CASSPLAGSSYEQYF. Using reference TRBV7-9 and TRBJ2-7 for the parts outside the CDR3, the full variable domain is DTGVSQNPRHKITKRGQNVTFRCDPISEHNRLYWYRQTLGQGPEFLTYFQNEAQLEKSRLLSDRFSAERPKGSFSTLEIQRTEQGDSAMYLCASSPLAGSSYEQYFGPGTRLTVT.

In its sample, this clonotype was seen a few times. The chain has TRBV15 and TRBJ1-6; D is perhaps TRBD1 (6 bases). Germline V lookup: CDR1 LNHNV, CDR2 YYDKDF (reference sequence). V lost 1 base to trimming and J lost 7 bases, with 8 bases between them. The CDR3 length is 14 residues. The CDR3 coding sequence is TGTGCCACCAGCAGAGGGGGGGGCAATTCACCCCTCCACTTT. Its translation: CATSRGGGNSPLHF. Looking up the rest from reference TRBV15 and TRBJ1-6 gives the full variable domain: DAMVIQNPRYQVTQFGKPVTLSCSQTLNHNVMYWYQQKSSQAPKLLFHYYDKDFNNEADTPDNFQSRRPNTSFCFLDIRSPGLGDTAMYLCATSRGGGNSPLHFGNGTRLTVT.

The chain is built from TRBV6-5 and TRBJ1-2; D ambiguous. Trimming pared 6 bases from V and 8 bases from J, leaving 10 bases between. This CDR3 has 11 residues. CDR1 MNHEY and CDR2 SVGAGI come from the germline V gene. CDR3 DNA sequence: TGTGCCAGCAGACTCCACGGCGGCTACACCTTC. It translates to CASRLHGGYTF.

The chain combines TRBV19 with TRBJ1-1, with D possibly being TRBD1 (5 bases). There are 16 residues in the CDR3. V gave up 2 bases and J gave up 1 base, with 14 bases separating them. CDR1 is LNHDA and CDR2 is SQIVND in the germline V gene (reference sequence). Here the CDR3 reads CASSISTGRGNTEAFF. The CDR3 DNA sequence: TGTGCCAGTAGTATATCTACGGGACGGGGGAACACTGAAGCTTTCTTT.

For this clonotype: At one end the junction does not follow the germline gene, possibly because of a read error. The V and J genes are TRBV12-3 or TRBV12-4 and TRBJ2-3, with TRBD2 matching 7 bases. The CDR3 covers 15 residues. CDR3 loop: CASSIAGLWGDTQYF. Written as DNA, the CDR3 is TGTGCCAGCAGTATAGCGGGTCTATGGGGAGATACGCAGTATTTT.

This clonotype turned up a few times. The V and J genes are TRBV28 and TRBJ2-7, with D possibly matching TRBD2 (5 bases). From germline, CDR1 is MDHEN and CDR2 SYDVKM. The CDR3 is made up of 13 amino acids. Trimming shortened V by 1 base and J by 5 bases, and 9 bases separated the two germline ends. The CDR3 loop is CASSLLPSNEQYF. DNA for the CDR3: TGTGCCAGCAGTTTATTGCCTAGCAACGAGCAGTACTTC.

Ten or more counts support this clonotype. The gene calls are TRBV29-1 and TRBJ2-7, with D perhaps matching TRBD2 (5 bases). CDR1 SQVTM and CDR2 ANQGSEA come from the germline V gene. The CDR3 extends over 12 amino acids. The ends were cut back, 4 bases at V and 0 bases at J, with 7 bases in the middle. CDR3 nucleotide sequence: TGCAGCGTTGGAGGGTCCTCCTACGAGCAGTACTTC. It specifies CSVGGSSYEQYF.